A single sample is the source of the 26 T cell receptor beta chains below, sequenced in a study of shared clonotypes between healthy human individuals. The naive CD8 population came from CD45RO-negative cells selected for CCR7, without terminally differentiated effector memory CD45RA+ cells. Clones were read by immunoSEQ multiplex PCR, and TCRdb kept only the in-frame ones, dropping some. The data show under 1 million clones, roughly 96% seen once. The sample taken for sequencing was naive CD8+ T cells sorted from blood. Receptors originate from a man aged 25-45 years in good health.

This chain joins TRBV5-6 and TRBJ2-3; D is undetermined. The V gene's germline CDR1 is SGHDT and CDR2 YYEEEE. Trimming shortened V by 0 bases and J by 6 bases, and 14 bases separated the two germline ends. The CDR3 length is 15 residues. CDR3 nucleotides: TGTGCCAGCAGCTTGGCCGTAGGCCAAGGGGATACGCAGTATTTT. It yields the protein CASSLAVGQGDTQYF.

The count of this clone is one. This sequence joins TRBV19 and TRBJ2-7; D is ambiguous. Trimming took 1 base from V and 2 from J, leaving 12 bases between them. Germline lookup yields CDR1 LNHDA and CDR2 SQIVND (reference sequence). This CDR3 is built from 15 residues. The CDR3 reads CASSIVDAAPYEQYF. In nucleotides, the CDR3 is TGTGCCAGTAGTATAGTCGACGCTGCCCCCTACGAGCAGTACTTC.

The chain carries TRBV2 and TRBJ2-1; 7 nucleotides align to TRBD2. Trimming took 5 bases from V and 7 from J; bases not matched to a gene: 29. Per the germline V gene, CDR1 is SNHLY and CDR2 is FYNNEI. This CDR3 has 21 amino acids. CDR3 region: CASSPRGRLAGHGLGLNEQFF. The CDR3 region has the DNA TGTGCCAGCAGTCCCCGGGGTAGACTAGCCGGGCATGGATTGGGTCTTAATGAGCAGTTCTTC.

The chain is built from TRBV5-5 and TRBJ1-2; a weak D match, TRBD1 (6 bases). Trimming removed 4 bases from V and 4 bases from J, with 14 bases in between. Looked up from germline, CDR1 is SGHKS and CDR2 is YYEKEE (reference sequence). This CDR3 is 14 amino acids long. CDR3 DNA sequence: TGTGCCAGCAGCCATCCTGACAGGACCTATGGCTACACCTTC. Its translation: CASSHPDRTYGYTF.

This chain links TRBV10-3 with TRBJ2-7; no reliable D call. The V gene's germline CDR1 is ENHRY and CDR2 SYGVKD. The CDR3 covers 12 residues. V gave up 5 bases and J gave up 1 base, with 6 bases separating them. The CDR3 loop is CAISPNSYEQYF. CDR3 coding DNA: TGTGCCATCAGTCCGAATTCCTACGAGCAGTACTTC.

J is TRBJ2-7 and V is TRBV5-5; 11 bases fit TRBD2. The CDR3 spans 16 residues. CDR1 and CDR2 from the germline V gene are SGHKS and YYEKEE (reference sequence). The V and J ends lost 4 bases and 3 bases, in that order; junction bases with no gene match: 9. CDR3 protein: CASSKDLAGGYYEQYF. The DNA for the CDR3 is TGTGCCAGCAGCAAAGATCTAGCGGGAGGCTACTACGAGCAGTACTTC.

V usage is TRBV9 and J usage is TRBJ1-2, with 7 bases identical to TRBD1. This CDR3 region has 14 residues. The trim removed 3 bases at V and 3 bases at J, leaving 5 bases unmatched. The germline V gene encodes CDR1 SGDLS and CDR2 YYNGEE. Here the CDR3 DNA reads TGTGCCAGCAGCGCGACAGGGCAAGACTATGGCTACACCTTC. This gives the protein CASSATGQDYGYTF.

The V and J genes are TRBV7-2 and TRBJ1-4, with 7 bases fitting TRBD1. The junction had 14 bases not matched to a gene; V was cut back by 2 bases and J by 5 bases. Germline V gene lookup returns CDR1 SGHTA and CDR2 FQGNSA. The length of the CDR3 is 18 residues. The CDR3 DNA reads TGTGCCAGCAGCTTAACAGTTCTACCGGGGACAGTGAATGAAAAACTGTTTTTT. Translating gives CASSLTVLPGTVNEKLFF.

The CDR3 coding sequence is TGTGCCAGCAGCTTATGGGGACTAGCGGGAGAGCAGTACTTC. Its protein is CASSLWGLAGEQYF. This chain joins TRBV5-6 and TRBJ2-7; 13 bases match TRBD2. Trimming at V came to 2 bases and at J to 7 bases, leaving 3 bases not matched to a gene. Germline CDR1 is SGHDT and CDR2 is YYEEEE. This CDR3 is built from 14 residues.

V and J are TRBV29-1 and TRBJ1-2; 7 nucleotides align to TRBD1. The germline V gene has CDR1 SQVTM and CDR2 ANQGSEA. The CDR3 totals 16 residues. Trimming at V came to 3 bases and at J to 3 bases, leaving 13 bases not matched to a gene. CDR3: CSVEFIPDRRYYGYTF. CDR3 bases: TGCAGCGTTGAGTTCATCCCGGACAGGAGATACTATGGCTACACCTTC. The entire variable domain, with the rest obtained from reference TRBV29-1 and TRBJ1-2, is as follows: SAVISQKPSRDICQRGTSLTIQCQVDSQVTMMFWYRQQPGQSLTLIATANQGSEATYESGFVIDKFPISRPNLTFSTLTVSNMSPEDSSIYLCSVEFIPDRRYYGYTFGSGTRLTVV.

The chain employs TRBV10-1 and TRBJ2-2; D is tentatively TRBD1 or TRBD2 (5 bases each). Germline CDR1 reads WNHNN; CDR2 reads SYGVQD (reference sequence). The V end was cut by 4 bases, the J end by 6 bases, with 15 bases between. The CDR3 has 15 residues. The CDR3 protein is CASSGISGPSGELFF. CDR3 nucleotides: TGCGCCAGCAGTGGCATCTCGGGGCCTTCCGGGGAGCTGTTTTTT.

This clone was counted once. The chain employs TRBV27 and TRBJ1-1; a weak D match, TRBD1 (5 bases). The ends were cut back, 3 bases at V and 8 bases at J, with 16 bases in the middle. The CDR3 spans 14 residues. Germline V gene data show CDR1 as MNHEY and CDR2 as SMNVEV (reference sequence). The DNA of the CDR3 is TGTGCCAGCAGTTTTGGTCAGGGATCGAGGGAAGCTTTCTTT. It is translated as CASSFGQGSREAFF.

The V gene is TRBV28, the J gene TRBJ2-3; TRBD1 matches at 8 bases. Looked up from germline, CDR1 is MDHEN and CDR2 is SYDVKM. This CDR3 has 16 amino acids. V lost 6 bases to trimming and J lost 1 base; unmatched junction nucleotides: 9. In DNA form, the CDR3 reads TGTGCCAGCAGCCCCTCCAAGACAGGGGGCACAGATACGCAGTATTTT. Its protein is CASSPSKTGGTDTQYF.

The CDR3 sequence is CASSVGLAGDEQYF. DNA of the CDR3: TGCGCCAGCAGCGTGGGACTAGCGGGAGACGAGCAGTACTTC. This chain links TRBV5-1 with TRBJ2-7; TRBD2 matches at 14 bases. After removal of 4 bases from V and 5 bases from J, the junction contained 2 bases not matched to a gene. The germline V gene encodes CDR1 SGHRS and CDR2 YFSETQ. The CDR3 loop spans 14 amino acids.

The chain uses TRBV7-9 and TRBJ2-1; 7 bases fit TRBD1. CDR1 is SEHNR, CDR2 FQNEAQ, per germline (reference sequence). Trimming cost V 3 bases and J 10 bases; bases outside gene matches: 6. CDR3 length: 13 residues. CDR3 sequence: CASSFTGDLEQFF. The CDR3 DNA follows: TGTGCCAGCAGCTTTACAGGGGACCTCGAGCAGTTCTTC.

V is TRBV5-1 and J is TRBJ1-2; the match to TRBD1 covers 7 bases. After removal of 5 bases from V and 5 bases from J, the junction contained 6 bases not matched to a gene. The germline V gene encodes CDR1 SGHRS and CDR2 YFSETQ. The CDR3 loop spans 13 amino acids. CDR3 bases: TGCGCCAGCAGAGGGGACAGTTGGTATGGCTACACCTTC. Amino acids: CASRGDSWYGYTF.

This clone was counted once. V is TRBV9 and J is TRBJ1-5; unclear D gene. This CDR3 comprises 13 residues. Germline CDR1 reads SGDLS; CDR2 reads YYNGEE. Trimming took off 8 bases at V and 5 bases at J, with 14 bases between the two ends. This CDR3 reads CARKGHVDQPQHF. Here the CDR3 DNA reads TGTGCCAGAAAAGGTCACGTGGATCAGCCCCAGCATTTT.

This rearrangement joins TRBV27 to TRBJ2-5; 7 bases line up with TRBD2. Losses at the gene ends were 4 bases for V and 1 base for J; bases not matched to a gene: 6. The CDR3 has 15 amino acids. Germline-derived CDR1 and CDR2 are MNHEY and SMNVEV (reference sequence). The CDR3 protein is CASSSLSGPQETQYF. The DNA of the CDR3 is TGTGCCAGCAGTTCACTTAGCGGGCCCCAAGAGACCCAGTACTTC.

The CDR3 here is CASSLGGQETQYF. The CDR3 nucleotides read TGTGCCAGCAGCTTGGGCGGGCAAGAGACCCAGTACTTC. This chain uses TRBV5-5 with TRBJ2-5; D is possibly TRBD2 (5 bases). Germline assignment: CDR1 SGHKS and CDR2 YYEKEE (reference sequence). This CDR3 has 13 amino acids. V was shortened by 0 bases and J by 2 bases, with 5 bases between the two germline ends.

In DNA form, the CDR3 reads TGTGCCACCTGCTCTTCACATAGCAATCAGCCCCAGCATTTT. Protein product: CATCSSHSNQPQHF. The V call is TRBV28, the J call TRBJ1-5, with unresolved D. This CDR3 comprises 14 residues. Trimming stripped 10 bases from V and 0 bases from J, with 13 bases between. CDR1 and CDR2 from the germline V gene are MDHEN and SYDVKM.

The V call is TRBV7-9, the J call TRBJ2-2, with 8 bases fitting TRBD1. Germline trimming cut 4 bases from V and 0 bases from J; bases unmatched to any gene: 7. The CDR3 is 17 amino acids. Germline V gives CDR1 SEHNR, CDR2 FQNEAQ (reference sequence). CDR3 coding DNA: TGTGCCAGCAGCTCTAGGACAGGGCAATCGAACACCGGGGAGCTGTTTTTT. Its translation: CASSSRTGQSNTGELFF.

The chain is built from TRBV9 and TRBJ2-1; 12 bases line up with TRBD2. Trimming cost V 0 bases and J 7 bases; bases outside gene matches: 8. CDR1 and CDR2 (germline): SGDLS, YYNGEE. The CDR3 runs 17 residues. The CDR3: CASSVAPTSGSLNEQFF. DNA for the CDR3: TGTGCCAGCAGCGTAGCTCCGACTAGCGGGAGTTTGAATGAGCAGTTCTTC. The full variable domain, its missing parts supplied by reference TRBV9 and TRBJ2-1, is DSGVTQTPKHLITATGQRVTLRCSPRSGDLSVYWYQQSLDQGLQFLIQYYNGEERAKGNILERFSAQQFPDLHSELNLSSLELGDSALYFCASSVAPTSGSLNEQFFGPGTRLTVL.

The rearrangement uses TRBV7-9 and TRBJ2-1; perhaps TRBD2 as D (6 bases). The CDR3 covers 14 residues. Germline-derived CDR1 and CDR2 are SEHNR and FQNEAQ (reference sequence). Trimming cost V 7 bases and J 10 bases, with 20 bases left between them. The CDR3 reads CASTGTSRPKEQFF. Written as DNA, the CDR3 is TGTGCCAGCACCGGGACTTCCCGGCCTAAGGAGCAGTTCTTC.

CDR3 in amino acids: CASSLWTSGSYEQYF. CDR3 nucleotides: TGTGCCAGCAGCTTATGGACTAGCGGGAGTTACGAGCAGTACTTC. J is TRBJ2-7 and V is TRBV7-8, with TRBD2 matching 13 bases. Unmatched junction bases numbered 2, after V lost 2 bases and J lost 4 bases. The CDR3 spans 15 residues. Germline V gene lookup returns CDR1 SGHVS and CDR2 FQNEAQ.

This chain connects TRBV5-4 to TRBJ2-5; possible D gene TRBD1, 6 bases. Trimming shortened V by 4 bases and J by 5 bases, and 21 bases separated the two germline ends. This CDR3 has 16 amino acids. Germline V gene data show CDR1 as SGHNT and CDR2 as YYREEE (reference sequence). The CDR3 sequence: CASSRPEGQTGETQYF. CDR3 coding DNA: TGTGCCAGCAGCCGTCCAGAGGGACAAACCGGGGAGACCCAGTACTTC. The full variable domain, its missing parts supplied by reference TRBV5-4 and TRBJ2-5, is ETGVTQSPTHLIKTRGQQVTLRCSSQSGHNTVSWYQQALGQGPQFIFQYYREEENGRGNFPPRFSGLQFPNYSSELNVNALELDDSALYLCASSRPEGQTGETQYFGPGTRLLVL.

J is TRBJ2-7 and V is TRBV7-6; maybe TRBD1 (7 bases). Germline assignment: CDR1 SGHVS and CDR2 FNYEAQ. V was clipped by 1 base and J by 5 bases, with 15 bases between them. The CDR3 is 15 amino acids. The CDR3 spells CASSLGETGTDEQYF. The CDR3 coding sequence is TGTGCCAGCAGCTTAGGTGAGACAGGGACTGACGAGCAGTACTTC.